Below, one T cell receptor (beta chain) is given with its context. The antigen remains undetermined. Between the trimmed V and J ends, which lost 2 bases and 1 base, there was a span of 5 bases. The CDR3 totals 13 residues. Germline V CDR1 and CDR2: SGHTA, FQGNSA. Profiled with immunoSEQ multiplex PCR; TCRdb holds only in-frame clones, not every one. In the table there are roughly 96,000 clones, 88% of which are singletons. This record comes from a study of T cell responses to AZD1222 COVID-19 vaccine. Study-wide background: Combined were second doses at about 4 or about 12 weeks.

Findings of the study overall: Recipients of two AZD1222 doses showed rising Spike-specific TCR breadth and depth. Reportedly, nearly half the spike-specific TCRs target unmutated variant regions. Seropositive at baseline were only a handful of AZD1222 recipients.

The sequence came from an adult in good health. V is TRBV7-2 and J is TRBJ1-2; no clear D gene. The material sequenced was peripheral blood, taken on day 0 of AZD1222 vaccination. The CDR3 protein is CASSLTSNYGYTF. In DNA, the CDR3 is TGTGCCAGCAGCTTAACGAGTAACTATGGCTACACCTTC.